This T cell receptor (beta chain) was observed in a study of T cell responses to AZD1222 COVID-19 vaccine. Details on this clone: What it recognizes is unknown.

Method: immunoSEQ multiplex PCR; TCRdb's copy keeps in-frame clones and lacks some. The repertoire consists of 33,000 or so clones, with 85% to 90% occurring once and the leading ten covering 14%. Study results and caveats: Regions left unmutated in variants are reportedly the target of nearly half of spike-specific TCRs. The donor group comprised mostly white British people and more females; the analysis possibly underestimated clonal diversity.

The TCR comes from an adult who received the AZD1222 COVID-19 vaccine. The source was peripheral blood, collected 28 days after the second AZD1222 dose.

CDR3: CASSSDSSTDTQYF. The CDR3, as DNA: TGCGCCAGCAGCTCGGACAGCAGCACAGATACGCAGTATTTT. The chain joins TRBV5-1 to TRBJ2-3; possibly TRBD1 for D (6 bases). Germline CDR1 SGHRS, CDR2 YFSETQ. The CDR3 has 14 residues. The V gene lost 3 bases and the J gene lost 0 bases, with 8 bases spanning the gap.